The 16 T cell receptor beta chains below all came from one sample that was sequenced in a study of CD8+CD57+ T cells in acquired aplastic anemia. Genomic DNA provided the template from which TCR beta VDJ and CDR3 profiles were obtained. One entry per CDR3 protein, called by TCRdb with MiXCR from the reads. This table holds around 180,000 distinct CDR3 sequences, about three fifths found once. The sequencing input was sorted CD4+, CD8+, or CD8+CD57+ T cells (not recorded which) from PBMCs. Source of these receptors: a human donor in good health.

The rearrangement joins TRBV19 to TRBJ2-6; 9 positions match TRBD1. In germline, CDR1 is LNHDA, CDR2 SQIVND (reference sequence). The V gene end was trimmed by 10 bases and the J gene end by 3 bases; junction bases not matched to a gene: 7. This CDR3 is built from 15 residues. The CDR3 region is CATGQGVYGANVLTF. Written as DNA, the CDR3 is TGTGCCACGGGACAGGGCGTCTATGGGGCCAACGTCCTGACTTTC.

The chain combines TRBV7-2 with TRBJ2-7, with D perhaps given as TRBD1 or TRBD2 (6 bases each). The germline V and J ends were trimmed by 5 bases and 3 bases, with 17 bases remaining between them. Germline-derived CDR1 and CDR2 are SGHTA and FQGNSA. This CDR3 is 15 amino acids long. The CDR3 nucleotides are TGTGCCAGCAGCCGACGACAGGAGGGTAGCTACGAGCAGTACTTC. Translated, it gives CASSRRQEGSYEQYF.

This rearrangement joins TRBV29-1 to TRBJ1-1, with D tentatively TRBD1 (6 bases). Trimming took off 5 bases at V and 1 base at J, with 8 bases between the two ends. The CDR3 covers 12 residues. Germline CDR1 reads SQVTM; CDR2 reads ANQGSEA. The DNA of the CDR3 is TGCAGCGTTCAGGGACAGAACACTGAAGCTTTCTTT. This gives the protein CSVQGQNTEAFF.

The chain joins TRBV13 to TRBJ1-2; 7 positions match TRBD1. Germline loops: CDR1 PRHDT, CDR2 FYEKMQ (reference sequence). CDR3 length: 16 residues. V shed 4 bases, J shed 5 bases, and the junction held 13 bases outside the gene matches. The CDR3 sequence: CASSSEGQARQYGYTF. CDR3 DNA: TGTGCCAGCAGCTCGGAAGGACAGGCGAGACAATATGGCTACACCTTC.

The V call is TRBV20-1, the J call TRBJ2-1; D possibly corresponds to TRBD1 (5 bases). Per germline, CDR1 DFQATT and CDR2 SNEGSKA (reference sequence). The CDR3 length is 12 residues. Trimming left V 3 bases short and J 7 bases short, with 10 bases between. CDR3 nucleotides: TGCAGTGCTAGTGGCAGGGCAAATGAGCAGTTCTTC. It specifies CSASGRANEQFF.

The chain joins TRBV20-1 to TRBJ1-1; D not resolved. V was pared by 4 bases and J by 0 bases, with 6 bases between. CDR1 is DFQATT, CDR2 SNEGSKA, per germline (reference sequence). The CDR3 totals 12 residues. In DNA, the CDR3 is TGCAGTGCTACAGACATGAACACTGAAGCTTTCTTT. It yields the protein CSATDMNTEAFF.

This clonotype occurred many times. This chain links TRBV20-1 with TRBJ2-4, with a tentative D call TRBD1 (5 bases). Germline lookup yields CDR1 DFQATT and CDR2 SNEGSKA (reference sequence). This CDR3 comprises 13 residues. Trimming left V 6 bases short and J 2 bases short, with 11 bases between. The CDR3 here is CSASSGTKNIQYF. The CDR3 nucleotides are TGCAGTGCCAGTTCAGGGACCAAAAACATTCAGTACTTC.

This clonotype was seen ten or more times. J is TRBJ2-7 and V is TRBV6-6, with 13 positions matching TRBD2. V lost 7 bases, J lost 6 bases, and 6 bases stayed unmatched. Germline CDR1 and CDR2: MNHNY and SVGAGI (reference sequence). This CDR3 region has 14 residues. DNA of the CDR3: TGTGCCAGCAACCCACTAGCGGGAGGGCCCGAGCAGTACTTC. Translation: CASNPLAGGPEQYF.

This clonotype was seen at least ten times. A read error is likely, as this CDR3 ends without the conserved phenylalanine or tryptophan. The chain has TRBV5-8 and TRBJ2-7; 7 bases align to TRBD1. Looked up from germline, CDR1 is SGHTS and CDR2 is YDEGEE. This CDR3 region has 14 residues. The V gene end was trimmed by 2 bases and the J gene end by 2 bases; junction bases not matched to a gene: 4. The CDR3 bases are TGTGCCAGCAGCTTAGGACAGGCGGCCTACGAGCAGTACCTC. This codes for CASSLGQAAYEQYL.

This clonotype was detected a few times. The V and J genes are TRBV20-1 and TRBJ2-5; 7 bases align to TRBD1. CDR1 is DFQATT, CDR2 SNEGSKA, per germline (reference sequence). V trimming: 4 bases; J trimming: 0 bases; junction bases outside the gene matches: 2. The CDR3 contains 13 residues. The CDR3 is CSAKGQDQETQYF. The CDR3 DNA reads TGCAGTGCTAAAGGACAGGACCAAGAGACCCAGTACTTC.

This clonotype was seen repeatedly, ten times or more. The J gene is TRBJ2-7, the V gene TRBV5-8; 9 positions agree with TRBD1. Germline CDR1 and CDR2: SGHTS and YDEGEE. The CDR3 consists of 15 residues. The J segment lost 5 bases and the V segment lost 2 bases, leaving 8 bases of the junction unmatched. CDR3 sequence (DNA): TGTGCCAGCAGCTTTCCGGGACAGGGTGTTCACGAGCAGTACTTC. Protein: CASSFPGQGVHEQYF.

This clonotype was detected many times. The chain is built from TRBV29-1 and TRBJ2-2; D possibly corresponds to TRBD2 (7 bases). CDR1 is SQVTM, CDR2 ANQGSEA, per germline. V was clipped by 4 bases and J by 4 bases, with 13 bases between them. This CDR3 region has 14 residues. The CDR3 spells CSVAGLGGTGELFF. The CDR3 bases are TGCAGCGTTGCCGGACTAGGGGGCACCGGGGAGCTGTTTTTT.

The genes are TRBV20-1 and TRBJ1-2; 9 bases are a match to TRBD1. The CDR3 runs to 14 residues. Germline lookup yields CDR1 DFQATT and CDR2 SNEGSKA (reference sequence). V gave up 5 bases and J gave up 2 bases; unmatched junction bases: 6. The DNA of the CDR3 is TGCAGTGCTGGAGGACAGGGGAGAAACTATGGCTACACCTTC. Translated, it gives CSAGGQGRNYGYTF.

The chain carries TRBV19 and TRBJ2-3; possibly TRBD1 for D (5 bases). The CDR3 consists of 13 residues. Germline CDR1 LNHDA, CDR2 SQIVND (reference sequence). Trimming cost V 6 bases and J 2 bases, with 9 bases left between them. CDR3 amino acids: CASRTVATDTQYF. CDR3 bases: TGTGCCAGTAGGACAGTCGCCACAGATACGCAGTATTTT.

This clonotype was picked up many times. This chain uses TRBV7-6 with TRBJ2-5; TRBD2 is a possible D gene (7 bases). CDR3 size: 15 residues. V was shortened by 5 bases and J by 5 bases, with 18 bases between the two germline ends. The germline V gene encodes CDR1 SGHVS and CDR2 FNYEAQ. The CDR3 DNA is TGTGCCAGCAGCAAGGGTGGGGGGGGCATGGAGACCCAGTACTTC. This codes for CASSKGGGGMETQYF.

The chain has TRBV29-1 and TRBJ2-7; TRBD2 aligns across 12 bases. The CDR3 sequence is 13 residues long. The junction had 4 bases not matched to a gene; V was cut back by 6 bases and J by 4 bases. Germline V gene lookup returns CDR1 SQVTM and CDR2 ANQGSEA. The chain's CDR3 is CSVMTSGSYEQYF. The CDR3 DNA reads TGCAGCGTGATGACTAGCGGGAGTTACGAGCAGTACTTC.